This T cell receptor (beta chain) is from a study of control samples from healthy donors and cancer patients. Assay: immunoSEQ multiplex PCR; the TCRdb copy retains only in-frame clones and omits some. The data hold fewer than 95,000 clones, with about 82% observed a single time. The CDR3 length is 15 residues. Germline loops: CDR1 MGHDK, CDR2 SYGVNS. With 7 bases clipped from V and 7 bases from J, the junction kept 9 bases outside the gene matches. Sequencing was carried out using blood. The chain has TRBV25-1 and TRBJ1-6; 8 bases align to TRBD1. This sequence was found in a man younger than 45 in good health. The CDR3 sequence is CASTAGQASNSPLHF. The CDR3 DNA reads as TGTGCCAGCACCGCGGGACAGGCCTCCAATTCACCCCTCCACTTT.